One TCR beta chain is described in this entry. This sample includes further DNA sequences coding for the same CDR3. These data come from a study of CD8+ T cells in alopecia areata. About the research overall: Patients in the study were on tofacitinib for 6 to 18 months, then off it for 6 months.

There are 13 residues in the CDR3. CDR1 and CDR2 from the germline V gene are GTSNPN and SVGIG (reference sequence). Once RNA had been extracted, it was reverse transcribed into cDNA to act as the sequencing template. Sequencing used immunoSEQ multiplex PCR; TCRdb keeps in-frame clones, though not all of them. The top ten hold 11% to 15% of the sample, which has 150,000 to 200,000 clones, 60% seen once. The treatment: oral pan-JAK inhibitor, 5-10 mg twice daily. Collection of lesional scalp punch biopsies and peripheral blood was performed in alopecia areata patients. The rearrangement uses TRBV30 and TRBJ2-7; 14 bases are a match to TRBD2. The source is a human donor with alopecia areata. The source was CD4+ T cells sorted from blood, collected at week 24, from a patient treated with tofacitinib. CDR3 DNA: TGTGCCTGGAACCAGAAACGGGGACTAGCGGGGGAGGTC. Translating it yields CAWNQKRGLAGEV.